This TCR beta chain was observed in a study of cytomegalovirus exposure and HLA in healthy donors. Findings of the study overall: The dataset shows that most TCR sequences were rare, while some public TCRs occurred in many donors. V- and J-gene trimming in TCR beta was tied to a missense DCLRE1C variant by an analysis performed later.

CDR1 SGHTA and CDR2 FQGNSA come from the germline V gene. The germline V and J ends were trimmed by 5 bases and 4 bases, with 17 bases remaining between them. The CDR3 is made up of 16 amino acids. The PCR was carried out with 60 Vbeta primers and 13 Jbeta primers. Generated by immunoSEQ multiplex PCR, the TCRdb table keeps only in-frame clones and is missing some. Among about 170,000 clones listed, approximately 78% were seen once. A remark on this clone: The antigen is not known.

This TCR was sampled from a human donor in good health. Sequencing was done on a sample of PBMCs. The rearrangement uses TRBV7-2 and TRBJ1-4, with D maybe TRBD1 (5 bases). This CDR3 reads CASSPRLTAYNEKLFF. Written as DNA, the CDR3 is TGTGCCAGCAGCCCGAGGTTGACAGCATATAATGAAAAACTGTTTTTT. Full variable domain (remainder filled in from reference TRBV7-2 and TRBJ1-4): GAGVSQSPSNKVTEKGKDVELRCDPISGHTALYWYRQSLGQGLEFLIYFQGNSAPDKSGLPSDRFSAERTGGSVSTLTIQRTQQEDSAVYLCASSPRLTAYNEKLFFGSGTQLSVL.